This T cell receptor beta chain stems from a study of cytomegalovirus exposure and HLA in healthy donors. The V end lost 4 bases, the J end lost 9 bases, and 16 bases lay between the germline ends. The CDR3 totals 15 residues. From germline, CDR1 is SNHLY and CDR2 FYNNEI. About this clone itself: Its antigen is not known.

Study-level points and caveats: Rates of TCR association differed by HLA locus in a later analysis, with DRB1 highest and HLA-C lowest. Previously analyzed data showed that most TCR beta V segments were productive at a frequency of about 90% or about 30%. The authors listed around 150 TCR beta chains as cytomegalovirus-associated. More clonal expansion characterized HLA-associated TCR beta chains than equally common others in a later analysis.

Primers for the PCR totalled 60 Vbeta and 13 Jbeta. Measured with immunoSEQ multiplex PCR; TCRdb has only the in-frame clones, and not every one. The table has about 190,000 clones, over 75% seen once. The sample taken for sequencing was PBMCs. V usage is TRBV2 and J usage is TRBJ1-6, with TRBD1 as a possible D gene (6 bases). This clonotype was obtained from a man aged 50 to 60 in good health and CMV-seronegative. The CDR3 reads CASSARTERGSPLHF. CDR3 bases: TGTGCCAGCAGTGCGAGGACAGAAAGAGGTTCACCCCTCCACTTT.